The TCR beta chain described here comes from a study of cytomegalovirus exposure and HLA in healthy donors. 60 Vbeta and 13 Jbeta primers were used in PCR. Assay used: immunoSEQ multiplex PCR; TCRdb lists only in-frame clones, some missing. Of roughly 180,000 clones listed, 80% to 85% are singletons. Study outcomes and limitations: TRBV6-2, TRBV6-3 and some other V segments were unresolvable in 87-base-pair reads. In most subjects, TCR beta sequences reportedly gave accurate predictions of HLA-A and HLA-B alleles.

Notes on this clone: Its antigen is undetermined.

V lost 0 bases and J 3 bases, leaving 18 bases between the germline ends. CDR3 length equals 17 residues. Germline loops: CDR1 SGHRS, CDR2 YFSETQ. The rearrangement joins TRBV5-1 to TRBJ1-2, with a possible D match to TRBD1 (6 bases). The sequenced material came from PBMCs. The origin of this receptor is a boy aged 5-17 years in good health and CMV-seronegative. The CDR3 DNA sequence: TGCGCCAGCAGCTTGGAGGGACACATTAGTTCCTACTATGGCTACACCTTC. It encodes CASSLEGHISSYYGYTF.